A selection of T cell receptor beta chains follows, all from one sample in a study of a mutant IDH1 vaccine in newly diagnosed glioma. Clones were sequenced by immunoSEQ multiplex PCR, and TCRdb holds only the in-frame ones, with some missing. The sample yields roughly 99,000 clones, 85% to 90% seen once. The starting material was PBMCs, obtained from a glioma patient treated with radiotherapy, temozolomide or both. These receptors were collected from a woman aged 45-59 years with glioma. Both conserved end residues are part of each CDR3. The order of the fields is D gene, clone size, J gene, V gene, CDR3 DNA, CDR3 protein. A D gene is named only where the DNA matches it firmly. The size field is filled for only some rows; it gives once, few, many or a size class.

D gene: TRBD1; clone size: -; J gene: TRBJ1-2; V gene: TRBV7-8; CDR3 DNA: TGTGCCAGCAGCCCATCGCCCGGGACAGGGGGCGCGAAAAGTAGGGGCTACACCTTC; CDR3 protein: CASSPSPGTGGAKSRGYTF
D gene: TRBD2; clone size: -; J gene: TRBJ2-1; V gene: TRBV7-3; CDR3 DNA: TGTGCCAGCAGCTGGGCCAGCGGGGCCTACAATGAGCAGTTCTTC; CDR3 protein: CASSWASGAYNEQFF
D gene: -; clone size: -; J gene: TRBJ2-5; V gene: TRBV7-3; CDR3 DNA: TGTGCCAGCAGCCGCGTTGGGAGTGAAGAGACCCAGTACTTC; CDR3 protein: CASSRVGSEETQYF
D gene: TRBD2; clone size: -; J gene: TRBJ2-1; V gene: TRBV9; CDR3 DNA: TGTGCCAGCAGCGTCACTAGCGGGACCCACAATGAGCAGTTCTTC; CDR3 protein: CASSVTSGTHNEQFF
D gene: -; clone size: -; J gene: TRBJ2-3; V gene: TRBV27; CDR3 DNA: TGTGCCAGCAGTTCCCCTAGTACCCCTCGCACAGATACGCAGTATTTT; CDR3 protein: CASSSPSTPRTDTQYF
D gene: -; clone size: -; J gene: TRBJ2-7; V gene: TRBV20-1; CDR3 DNA: TGCAGTGCTAGGTTGGCCTACGAGCAGTACTTC; CDR3 protein: CSARLAYEQYF
D gene: -; clone size: -; J gene: TRBJ2-7; V gene: TRBV27; CDR3 DNA: TGTGCCAGCAGGACAATGGGAAGCTCCTACGAGCAGTACTTC; CDR3 protein: CASRTMGSSYEQYF
D gene: -; clone size: -; J gene: TRBJ2-7; V gene: TRBV14; CDR3 DNA: TGTGCCAGCAGCCAGGCAGGGTGGGAGCAGTACTTC; CDR3 protein: CASSQAGWEQYF
D gene: TRBD2; clone size: -; J gene: TRBJ2-5; V gene: TRBV9; CDR3 DNA: TGTGCCAGCAGCGCCCAGCCGGGACTAGGGGAACGTCAAGAGACCCAGTACTTC; CDR3 protein: CASSAQPGLGERQETQYF
D gene: -; clone size: -; J gene: TRBJ1-2; V gene: TRBV5-1; CDR3 DNA: TGCGCCAGCAGCTTGGTTTCGTCACACTATGGCTACACCTTC; CDR3 protein: CASSLVSSHYGYTF
D gene: -; clone size: -; J gene: TRBJ1-1; V gene: TRBV4-1; CDR3 DNA: TGCGCCAGCAGCCAGGCCAACAGGGTTGGCACTGAAGCTTTCTTT; CDR3 protein: CASSQANRVGTEAFF
D gene: -; clone size: -; J gene: TRBJ2-7; V gene: TRBV6-5; CDR3 DNA: TGTGCCAGCAGTTACTCAGGCTACTACTCCTACGAGCAGTACTTC; CDR3 protein: CASSYSGYYSYEQYF
D gene: TRBD2; clone size: -; J gene: TRBJ2-7; V gene: TRBV6-5; CDR3 DNA: TGTGCCAGTGGGACTAGCGGTTCTAGCTCCTACGAGCAGTACTTC; CDR3 protein: CASGTSGSSSYEQYF
D gene: TRBD1; clone size: -; J gene: TRBJ1-5; V gene: TRBV6-4; CDR3 DNA: TGTGCCATAACCCCGGCCAGGGGGGATCAGCCCCAGCATTTT; CDR3 protein: CAITPARGDQPQHF
D gene: -; clone size: -; J gene: TRBJ1-2; V gene: TRBV5-8; CDR3 DNA: TGTGCCAGCAGTTCGCCGGGACAAAGCTATGGCTACACCTTC; CDR3 protein: CASSSPGQSYGYTF
D gene: TRBD2; clone size: -; J gene: TRBJ2-1; V gene: TRBV5-4; CDR3 DNA: TGTGCCAGCAGCACAGGCTTAGGGACTAGCGGGAATGGTGAGTTCTTC; CDR3 protein: CASSTGLGTSGNGEFF
D gene: TRBD2; clone size: once; J gene: TRBJ2-1; V gene: TRBV7-9; CDR3 DNA: TGTGCCAGCACCCCGGGGACTAGCTCCTACAATGAGCAGTTCTTC; CDR3 protein: CASTPGTSSYNEQFF
D gene: -; clone size: -; J gene: TRBJ2-1; V gene: TRBV10-3; CDR3 DNA: TGTGCCATCAGTGATGTGCTAGCGAGGGCAAATGAGCAGTTCTTC; CDR3 protein: CAISDVLARANEQFF
D gene: -; clone size: -; J gene: TRBJ1-1; V gene: TRBV5-4; CDR3 DNA: TGTGCCAGCAGCTTCCCCACGAGTATGAACACTGAAGCTTTCTTT; CDR3 protein: CASSFPTSMNTEAFF
D gene: -; clone size: -; J gene: TRBJ1-1; V gene: TRBV28; CDR3 DNA: TGTGCCAGCAGTTTGGGCAGGGTGGCTTTCTTT; CDR3 protein: CASSLGRVAFF
D gene: TRBD1; clone size: -; J gene: TRBJ1-1; V gene: TRBV10-2; CDR3 DNA: TGCGCCAGCAGTGAGTCAGAGAGGGGGCGACGATGGACTGAAGCTTTCTTT; CDR3 protein: CASSESERGRRWTEAFF
D gene: TRBD2; clone size: -; J gene: TRBJ2-2; V gene: TRBV4-1; CDR3 DNA: TGCGCCAGCAGCCAGAACCGGGACTACTCTGGCGCGGGGGAGCTGTTTTTT; CDR3 protein: CASSQNRDYSGAGELFF
D gene: -; clone size: -; J gene: TRBJ2-7; V gene: TRBV5-1; CDR3 DNA: TGCGCCAGCAGCTTGTTAGGGGCCGGTTATAGGTACGAGCAGTACTTC; CDR3 protein: CASSLLGAGYRYEQYF
D gene: -; clone size: few; J gene: TRBJ1-5; V gene: TRBV6-6; CDR3 DNA: TGTGCCAGCACCCCAACTGAGATCAATCAGCCCCAGCATTTT; CDR3 protein: CASTPTEINQPQHF
D gene: -; clone size: once; J gene: TRBJ1-2; V gene: TRBV7-8; CDR3 DNA: TGTGCCAGCAGCTTCACCAGCACAGGAGGCTATGGCTACACCTTC; CDR3 protein: CASSFTSTGGYGYTF
D gene: -; clone size: -; J gene: TRBJ2-6; V gene: TRBV7-3; CDR3 DNA: TGTGCCAGCAGCTCGGGCGGGGGCTTCTCTGGGGCCAACGTCCTGACTTTC; CDR3 protein: CASSSGGGFSGANVLTF
D gene: -; clone size: few; J gene: TRBJ1-1; V gene: TRBV30; CDR3 DNA: TGTGCCTGGAGTCAGGGGAGCACAATGAACACTGAAGCTTTCTTT; CDR3 protein: CAWSQGSTMNTEAFF
D gene: TRBD2; clone size: -; J gene: TRBJ2-3; V gene: TRBV5-1; CDR3 DNA: TGCGCCAGCGCGGCGGGAGGCACAGATACGCAGTATTTT; CDR3 protein: CASAAGGTDTQYF
D gene: -; clone size: -; J gene: TRBJ2-5; V gene: TRBV9; CDR3 DNA: TGTGCCAGCAGCCCCCGACAGTTTGAAGAGACCCAGTACTTC; CDR3 protein: CASSPRQFEETQYF